Each of the 32 T cell receptor beta chains below was sequenced from the same sample in a study of identical twins. TCRdb re-analysed the 5' RACE reads in MiXCR, keeping a single row per CDR3 protein. The sample has some 630,000 distinct CDR3 sequences, about 7% seen once. The same data also went into a second study, on yellow fever vaccine responses in identical twins.

Sequencing was carried out using PBMCs. Every receptor here comes from a woman aged 18-35 years in good health.

In its sample, this clonotype was seen a few times. V usage is TRBV23-1 and J usage is TRBJ2-7, with D possibly matching TRBD2 (5 bases). TRBV23-1 is an ORF; its function is uncertain. This CDR3 region has 13 residues. Trimming pared 3 bases from V and 0 bases from J, leaving 6 bases between. The CDR3 sequence: CASSHRGSYEQYV. CDR3 DNA: TGCGCCAGCAGTCACCGGGGCTCCTACGAGCAGTACGTC.

This clonotype has a handful of counts. This chain joins TRBV3-1 and TRBJ2-1, with D possibly TRBD2 on 6 matching bases. Germline V gives CDR1 LGHDT, CDR2 YNNKEL (reference sequence). This CDR3 is 16 amino acids long. The ends were cut back, 4 bases at V and 0 bases at J, with 13 bases in the middle. The CDR3 is CASSPLGLHSYNEQFF. The DNA for the CDR3 is TGTGCCAGCAGCCCCCTGGGACTCCACTCCTACAATGAGCAGTTCTTC.

At least ten counts were recorded for this clonotype. The rearrangement links TRBV5-1 to TRBJ2-2, with TRBD2 matching over 9 bases. This CDR3 comprises 16 residues. V dropped 0 bases and J dropped 9; count of bases not matched to a gene: 9. The germline V gene has CDR1 SGHRS and CDR2 YFSETQ. CDR3 sequence reads: CASSLEGTSLPRELFF. The CDR3 coding sequence is TGCGCCAGCAGCTTGGAGGGGACTAGCCTACCCCGGGAGCTGTTTTTT.

This clonotype was counted between two and nine times. The chain has TRBV6-5 and TRBJ1-1; D remains ambiguous. Germline CDR1 and CDR2: MNHEY and SVGAGI. The CDR3 extends over 15 amino acids. V was cut by 1 base and J by 3 bases, with 12 bases left in between. The CDR3 DNA is TGTGCCAGCAGTTACTTCCGGGCGGGGTACACTGAAGCTTTCTTT. Translating gives CASSYFRAGYTEAFF.

The chain links TRBV11-2 to TRBJ2-7; weak D call: TRBD1 (5 bases). Trimming took off 5 bases at V and 3 bases at J, with 11 bases between the two ends. The CDR3 covers 13 residues. The germline V gene has CDR1 SGHAT and CDR2 FQNNGV. Here the CDR3 reads CASSPTEFYEQYV. The CDR3 nucleotides read TGTGCCAGCAGCCCGACAGAATTCTACGAGCAGTACGTC.

J is TRBJ2-1 and V is TRBV7-3; 10 bases line up with TRBD2. Germline V gene sequence: CDR1 SGHTA, CDR2 FQGTGA. Losses at the gene ends were 4 bases for V and 0 bases for J; bases not matched to a gene: 9. This CDR3 comprises 18 residues. The CDR3 reads CASSSGPAGGPSYNEQFF. DNA of the CDR3: TGTGCCAGCAGCTCGGGACCAGCGGGAGGGCCCTCCTACAATGAGCAGTTCTTC.

V is TRBV6-1 and J is TRBJ2-5; 9 nucleotides line up with TRBD1. Looked up from germline, CDR1 is MNHNS and CDR2 is SASEGT. V shed 7 bases and J 2 bases; nucleotides not matched to a gene: 5. This CDR3 is 14 amino acids long. The CDR3 nucleotides read TGTGCCAGCAACAGGGGGCATACACAAGAGACCCAGTACTTC. Encoded protein: CASNRGHTQETQYF.

This clonotype was observed many times. The chain carries TRBV5-1 and TRBJ1-4, with unresolved D. Trimming cost V 5 bases and J 7 bases, with 15 bases left between them. The CDR3 consists of 14 residues. Germline CDR1 and CDR2: SGHRS and YFSETQ. DNA for the CDR3: TGCGCCAGCAGACCCGACCCGGGAGGTGAAAAACTGTTTTTT. It is translated as CASRPDPGGEKLFF. Using reference TRBV5-1 and TRBJ1-4 for the parts outside the CDR3, the full variable domain is KAGVTQTPRYLIKTRGQQVTLSCSPISGHRSVSWYQQTPGQGLQFLFEYFSETQRNKGNFPGRFSGRQFSNSRSEMNVSTLELGDSALYLCASRPDPGGEKLFFGSGTQLSVL.

The sample holds a few counts of this clonotype. The chain couples TRBV5-1 to TRBJ2-2, with unresolved D. V was shortened by 2 bases and J by 8 bases, with 7 bases between the two germline ends. The CDR3 is made up of 12 amino acids. CDR1 is SGHRS, CDR2 YFSETQ, per germline. CDR3 region: CASSLQMGELFF. CDR3 DNA sequence: TGCGCCAGCAGCTTACAGATGGGGGAGCTGTTTTTT.

Only a few counts were recorded for this clonotype. V gene TRBV18 combines with J gene TRBJ2-1; TRBD1 or TRBD2 may be the D gene (6 bases each). Germline values: CDR1 KGHSH, CDR2 LQKENI. Trimming stripped 3 bases from V and 7 bases from J, with 13 bases between. The CDR3 is 14 amino acids. CDR3 amino acids: CASSPPPGANEQFF. For the CDR3, the DNA is TGTGCCAGCTCACCCCCCCCGGGGGCGAATGAGCAGTTCTTC.

This clonotype has a handful of counts. V gene TRBV12-3 or TRBV12-4 combines with J gene TRBJ1-2, with D possibly TRBD1 on 6 matching bases. This CDR3 contains 15 residues. The germline V and J ends were trimmed by 6 bases and 4 bases, with 18 bases remaining between them. The CDR3 protein is CASSYAMGGPYGYTF. The CDR3 bases are TGTGCCAGCAGCTACGCGATGGGGGGCCCCTATGGCTACACCTTC.

This clonotype has at least ten counts. This sequence joins TRBV6-5 and TRBJ2-1, with TRBD1 matching 7 bases. After removal of 10 bases from V and 7 bases from J, the junction contained 7 bases not matched to a gene. Germline V gene lookup returns CDR1 MNHEY and CDR2 SVGAGI. This CDR3 comprises 12 residues. The CDR3 nucleotides read TGTGCCACACTGACAGGGATGAATGAGCAGTTCTTC. It yields the protein CATLTGMNEQFF.

A few counts support this clonotype. The chain links TRBV9 to TRBJ2-7, with D possibly being TRBD1 (6 bases). Germline CDR1 SGDLS, CDR2 YYNGEE. V was shortened by 0 bases and J by 6 bases, with 10 bases between the two germline ends. The CDR3 consists of 13 residues. CDR3 sequence reads: CASSVATGSEQYF. The CDR3 DNA reads as TGTGCCAGCAGCGTAGCTACAGGGTCCGAGCAGTACTTC.

This clonotype was counted at least ten times. The chain combines TRBV28 with TRBJ2-7, with D tentatively TRBD1 (5 bases). Between the trimmed V and J ends, which lost 3 bases and 3 bases, there was a span of 15 bases. The CDR3 extends over 15 amino acids. Germline CDR1 MDHEN, CDR2 SYDVKM. In nucleotides, the CDR3 is TGTGCCAGCAGTTTTCGTGACAGACAGATCTACGAGCAGTACTTC. Translating gives CASSFRDRQIYEQYF.

This clonotype was seen only a few times. The chain has TRBV27 and TRBJ2-1, with 7 bases that match TRBD1. The V gene's germline CDR1 is MNHEY and CDR2 SMNVEV (reference sequence). CDR3 length equals 16 residues. V trimming: 3 bases; J trimming: 8 bases; junction bases outside the gene matches: 13. Written as DNA, the CDR3 is TGTGCCAGCAGTTTTTTCCGGGACAGAAACTTGGATGAGCAGTTCTTC. This sequence encodes CASSFFRDRNLDEQFF.

The gene calls are TRBV18 and TRBJ2-1; 10 bases are shared with TRBD2. V trimming: 0 bases; J trimming: 7 bases; junction bases outside the gene matches: 3. The CDR3 length is 15 residues. The germline CDR1 and CDR2 sequences are KGHSH and LQKENI. CDR3: CASSPPPSGGNEQFF. The CDR3 region has the DNA TGTGCCAGCTCACCACCCCCTAGCGGGGGTAATGAGCAGTTCTTC.

Many counts were recorded for this clonotype. V gene TRBV5-1 combines with J gene TRBJ2-1, with D perhaps TRBD1 or TRBD2 (5 bases each). The CDR3 is 16 residues long. In germline, CDR1 is SGHRS, CDR2 YFSETQ. Trimming cost V 2 bases and J 4 bases, with 16 bases left between them. The CDR3 DNA sequence: TGCGCCAGCAGCTTATCGGGGCGACAAAATTACAATGAGCAGTTCTTC. Protein product: CASSLSGRQNYNEQFF.

This clonotype was recorded at least ten times. The rearrangement links TRBV10-3 to TRBJ2-7, with a tentative D call TRBD1 (6 bases). Trimming took 2 bases from V and 7 from J, leaving 15 bases between them. The CDR3 sequence is 14 residues long. From germline, CDR1 is ENHRY and CDR2 SYGVKD. As DNA, the CDR3 is TGTGCCATCAGTGAGGGGCAGGGGAGAAGGGAGCAGTACGTC. Its translation: CAISEGQGRREQYV.

Many counts were recorded for this clonotype. The J gene is TRBJ2-1, the V gene TRBV9; the D gene is possibly TRBD2 (5 bases). Trimming removed 4 bases from V and 6 bases from J, with 17 bases in between. CDR1 and CDR2 from the germline V gene are SGDLS and YYNGEE. The CDR3 is 15 amino acids. DNA of the CDR3: TGTGCCAGCAGCCCCCGAGGGAGTTCGAGCAATGAGCAGTTCTTC. Its translation is CASSPRGSSSNEQFF.

The rearrangement joins TRBV7-9 to TRBJ1-1, with unresolved D. There are 14 residues in the CDR3. Germline CDR1 SEHNR, CDR2 FQNEAQ (reference sequence). The V end was cut by 3 bases, the J end by 2 bases, with 10 bases between. CDR3 in DNA: TGTGCCAGCAGCTTGAGTGACGGAAACACTGAAGCTTTCTTT. Its protein is CASSLSDGNTEAFF.

This clonotype was seen at least ten times. The chain carries TRBV12-3 or TRBV12-4 and TRBJ2-3; the match to TRBD2 covers 9 bases. CDR3 size: 15 residues. The ends lost 6 bases at V and 3 bases at J; junction bases unmatched: 7. CDR3 DNA: TGTGCCAGCAGGATAGCGGGAGCGGGTACAGATACGCAGTATTTT. Translated, it gives CASRIAGAGTDTQYF.

This clonotype appeared a few times. This chain links TRBV29-1 with TRBJ2-5, with a possible D match to TRBD1 (6 bases). V gave up 4 bases and J gave up 5 bases, with 17 bases separating them. In germline, CDR1 is SQVTM, CDR2 ANQGSEA. The CDR3 runs 14 residues. CDR3 sequence (DNA): TGCAGCGTTGTTGCCAGGGGAATATCGGAGACCCAGTACTTC. Amino acid sequence: CSVVARGISETQYF. Variable domain in full (rest from reference TRBV29-1 and TRBJ2-5): SAVISQKPSRDICQRGTSLTIQCQVDSQVTMMFWYRQQPGQSLTLIATANQGSEATYESGFVIDKFPISRPNLTFSTLTVSNMSPEDSSIYLCSVVARGISETQYFGPGTRLLVL.

This clonotype was counted a few times. The V and J genes are TRBV12-3 or TRBV12-4 and TRBJ2-2; perhaps D is TRBD1 or TRBD2 (6 bases each). V lost 6 bases and J 1 base, leaving 15 bases between the germline ends. The CDR3 covers 16 residues. The CDR3 bases are TGTGCCAGCAGCCTAACAGGGAGGAAGAACACCGGGGAGCTGTTTTTT. Protein sequence: CASSLTGRKNTGELFF.

This clonotype was seen repeatedly, ten times or more. The chain uses TRBV4-1 and TRBJ2-3; 9 bases are a match to TRBD1. CDR1 and CDR2 (germline): MGHRA, YSYEKL. Germline trimming cut 4 bases from V and 6 bases from J; bases unmatched to any gene: 5. This CDR3 contains 14 residues. The CDR3 DNA reads TGCGCCAGCAGCCTGGACAGGGGAAGGGATACGCAGTATTTT. This sequence encodes CASSLDRGRDTQYF.

The chain carries TRBV12-3 or TRBV12-4 and TRBJ2-7; 11 bases match TRBD2. The V gene end was trimmed by 1 base and the J gene end by 7 bases; junction bases not matched to a gene: 9. The CDR3 is 16 amino acids. CDR3 DNA: TGTGCCAGCAGTTTAGGGCTAGCGGGAGGTCTTGAAGAGCAGTACTTC. As protein: CASSLGLAGGLEEQYF.

This clonotype was observed at least ten times. The rearrangement uses TRBV12-3 or TRBV12-4 and TRBJ1-1; maybe TRBD1 (5 bases). This CDR3 comprises 12 residues. V gave up 2 bases and J gave up 7 bases, with 8 bases separating them. The CDR3 coding sequence is TGTGCCAGCAGTTTACAGGGCTTTGAAGCTTTCTTT. Its translation: CASSLQGFEAFF.

This clonotype was recorded a few times. The chain carries TRBV12-3 or TRBV12-4 and TRBJ2-1; D not resolved. The CDR3 covers 17 residues. V was pared by 4 bases and J by 3 bases, with 19 bases between. The CDR3 DNA reads TGTGCCAGCAGTTCCCCGGTGATTGGGGTTAACTACAATGAGCAGTTCTTC. Protein sequence: CASSSPVIGVNYNEQFF.

The table lists this clonotype with a few counts. The rearrangement links TRBV11-2 to TRBJ2-1; D remains ambiguous. Germline CDR1 and CDR2: SGHAT and FQNNGV. With 1 base removed from V and 7 bases from J, the gap between germline ends came to 17 bases. This CDR3 contains 16 residues. The CDR3 here is CASSLVGHRGWNEQFF. The CDR3, as DNA: TGTGCCAGCAGCTTAGTGGGCCACCGTGGATGGAATGAGCAGTTCTTC.

Ten or more counts support this clonotype. This CDR3 is CASSQDRGKNIQYF. As DNA, the CDR3 is TGTGCCAGCAGCCAAGATCGGGGGAAAAACATTCAGTACTTC. The chain uses TRBV3-1 and TRBJ2-4, with D possibly matching TRBD2 (6 bases). V gave up 0 bases and J gave up 4 bases, with 7 bases separating them. The CDR3 sequence is 14 residues long. CDR1 is LGHDT and CDR2 is YNNKEL in the germline V gene (reference sequence).

This clonotype has at least ten counts. This sequence joins TRBV28 and TRBJ2-7, with D possibly matching TRBD2 (5 bases). Germline V CDR1 and CDR2: MDHEN, SYDVKM. V was trimmed by 2 bases and J by 0 bases, leaving 14 bases between them. This CDR3 comprises 16 residues. The DNA of the CDR3 is TGTGCCAGCAGTTTAGAGGGTAGACGGGGCTCCTACGAGCAGTACTTC. Amino acids: CASSLEGRRGSYEQYF.

The chain has TRBV12-3 or TRBV12-4 and TRBJ1-1; D call uncertain. This CDR3 region has 13 residues. V was cut by 4 bases and J by 3 bases, with 9 bases left in between. The CDR3 DNA sequence: TGTGCCAGCAGTTCTACTCGGGACACTGAAGCTTTCTTT. This encodes CASSSTRDTEAFF.

The chain carries TRBV6-1 and TRBJ2-2; D could derive from TRBD1 or TRBD2 (5 bases each). The CDR3 covers 17 residues. Looked up from germline, CDR1 is MNHNS and CDR2 is SASEGT. V shed 0 bases and J shed 2 bases, with 13 bases lying between them. This CDR3 reads CASSEAEGDVNTGELFF. In DNA form, the CDR3 reads TGTGCCAGCAGTGAAGCGGAAGGGGACGTTAACACCGGGGAGCTGTTTTTT.